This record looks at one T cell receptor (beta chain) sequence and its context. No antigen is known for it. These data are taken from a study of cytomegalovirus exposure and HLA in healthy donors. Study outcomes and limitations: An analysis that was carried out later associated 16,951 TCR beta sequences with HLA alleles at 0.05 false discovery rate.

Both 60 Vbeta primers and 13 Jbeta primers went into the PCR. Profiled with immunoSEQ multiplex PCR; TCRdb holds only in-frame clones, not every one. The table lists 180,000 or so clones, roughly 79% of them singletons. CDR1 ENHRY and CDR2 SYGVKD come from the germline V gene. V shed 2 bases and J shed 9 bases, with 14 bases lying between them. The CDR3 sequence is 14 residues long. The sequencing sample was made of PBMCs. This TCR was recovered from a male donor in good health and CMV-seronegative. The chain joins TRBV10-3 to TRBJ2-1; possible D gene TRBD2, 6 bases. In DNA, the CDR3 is TGTGCCATCAGTGAGGGAGACCTGGGGGGTGAGCAGTTCTTC. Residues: CAISEGDLGGEQFF.